The rows below give T cell receptor beta chains drawn from one sample of a study of blood T cells in healthy people across ages. MiXCR was run by TCRdb on the 5' RACE reads, yielding one entry per CDR3 protein. The table shows 550,000 to 600,000 distinct CDR3 sequences, with around 48% occurring only once. What was sequenced was blood. The receptor source for this set is a man at least 80 years old in good health. Both conserved end residues are part of each CDR3. The D gene is left open where the match is weak. Part of the rows lack a size; the others show once, few, many or a class for expanded clones.

cdr3_nt cdr3_aa clone_size d_call j_call v_call
TGTGCCAGCAGTACCGACAGGGGAACTTTCTTT CASSTDRGTFF NA TRBD1 TRBJ1-1 TRBV28
TGTGCCATCAGTGAGGGGGTAGGGTACCACGAGCAGTACTTC CAISEGVGYHEQYF NA NA TRBJ2-7 TRBV10-3
TGTGCCAGCAGTGAATTCGAACGGTCGGAAGAGACCCAGTACTTC CASSEFERSEETQYF NA NA TRBJ2-5 TRBV25-1
TGTGCCAGCACCCTCGGGGTAGCGGGATCAAAAGATACGCAGTATTTT CASTLGVAGSKDTQYF NA TRBD2 TRBJ2-3 TRBV11-2
TGTGCCAGCAGCCAAGATAAACAGGGTGGTTCCTACGAGCAGTACTTC CASSQDKQGGSYEQYF NA NA TRBJ2-7 TRBV3-1
TGCAGTGCTCGGACAGACCCACGCGAAGAGACCCAGTACTTC CSARTDPREETQYF NA NA TRBJ2-5 TRBV20-1
TGTGCCAGCAGTTTTTCAGGGGGCGCGGGTTCACCCCTCCACTTT CASSFSGGAGSPLHF NA TRBD1 TRBJ1-6 TRBV12-3/TRBV12-4
TGTGCCAGCAGTTTATCGCTGAACCAAGAGACCCAGTACTTC CASSLSLNQETQYF NA NA TRBJ2-5 TRBV27
TGCAGTGCTAGAGTAGGTGGCGGTTGGAGCTCCTACGAGCAGTACTTC CSARVGGGWSSYEQYF NA NA TRBJ2-7 TRBV20-1
TGTGCCACCAAAAGGGGGACAGAAAATCAGCCCCAGCATTTT CATKRGTENQPQHF few TRBD1 TRBJ1-5 TRBV2
TGTGCCAGCAGCCAAGTGGGGGGAGATATTCAGTACTTC CASSQVGGDIQYF NA NA TRBJ2-4 TRBV3-1
TGTGCCAGCAGAAACCTAGCGGGAGGGCCGAATGAGCAGTTCTTC CASRNLAGGPNEQFF NA TRBD2 TRBJ2-1 TRBV6-2/TRBV6-3
TGTGCCAGCAGTCGGGGTGAGCAGTTCTTC CASSRGEQFF many NA TRBJ2-1 TRBV6-6
TGTGCCAGCAGCGCCCAGGCTACAGATACGCAGTATTTT CASSAQATDTQYF NA NA TRBJ2-3 TRBV7-9
TGTGCCAGCAGCTTGGCCGGGACTAGCGGGACAGCTGAGCAGTACTTC CASSLAGTSGTAEQYF once TRBD2 TRBJ2-7 TRBV7-2
TGTGGCAGCAGTTTAAGCAGCGGAAACACCATATATTTT CGSSLSSGNTIYF NA NA TRBJ1-3 TRBV12-3/TRBV12-4
TGTGCCTGGTCGACATCGAACACTGAAGCTTTCTTT CAWSTSNTEAFF NA NA TRBJ1-1 TRBV30
TGTGCCAGCAGCTCGGGACCCCTGAACACTGAAGCTTTCTTT CASSSGPLNTEAFF once NA TRBJ1-1 TRBV7-9
TGCAGTGCTAGTGCCGGTTACGGGAGGCGGGAGACCCAGTACTTC CSASAGYGRRETQYF few TRBD2 TRBJ2-5 TRBV20-1
TGCAGCGTAGGGGGGGGACAGAGCTCCTACAATGAGCAGTACTTC CSVGGGQSSYNEQYF NA NA TRBJ2-7 TRBV29-1
TGTGCCAGCAGCTTAGAGGGACAGTCATTCTACGAGCAGTACTTC CASSLEGQSFYEQYF few TRBD1 TRBJ2-7 TRBV11-1
TGTGCCAGCAGCTTAACAGGCCTGAACACTGAAGCTTTCTTT CASSLTGLNTEAFF few NA TRBJ1-1 TRBV7-3
TGTGCCAGCCGGAGGAAGGGTAATGAAAAACTGTTTTTT CASRRKGNEKLFF NA NA TRBJ1-4 TRBV6-5
TGCAGTGCTAGAGATCCCAGACTAGCGGGAGAGGGAAAAGATACGCAGTATTTT CSARDPRLAGEGKDTQYF NA TRBD2 TRBJ2-3 TRBV20-1
TGTGCCAGCACAATTAGGTGGGGCACTGAAGCTTTCTTT CASTIRWGTEAFF many NA TRBJ1-1 TRBV6-5
TGTGCCAGCAGCCAAGGCCAGCGGGAAGGTCGGGATACGCAGTATTTT CASSQGQREGRDTQYF few TRBD2 TRBJ2-3 TRBV4-2
TGTGCCAGCAGCAGAATCATCCGGGCAGGGGAAAATCAGCCCCAGCATTTT CASSRIIRAGENQPQHF once NA TRBJ1-5 TRBV21-1
TGTGCCAGCAGTTACCCGGACAGCACCAAAAACATTCAGTACTTC CASSYPDSTKNIQYF many NA TRBJ2-4 TRBV6-6
TGCAGTGCTAGCCAGGGACCTAGCAATCAGCCCCAGCATTTT CSASQGPSNQPQHF NA NA TRBJ1-5 TRBV20-1
TGTGCCAGCAGGTCGCCATACTACGAGCAGTACTTC CASRSPYYEQYF few NA TRBJ2-7 TRBV6-5
TGTGCCATCAGGGATATCCAAGAGACCCAGTACTTC CAIRDIQETQYF few NA TRBJ2-5 TRBV10-3
TGTGCCAGCAGCCAAGATTACCAAGAGACCCAGTACTTC CASSQDYQETQYF NA NA TRBJ2-5 TRBV14
TGTGCCAGTAGCGCCTTGACTAGCGGGAACCACAATGAGCAGTTCTTC CASSALTSGNHNEQFF once TRBD2 TRBJ2-1 TRBV7-3
TGTGCCAGCAGCCCTAGACTAGCCAGCACAGATACGCAGTATTTT CASSPRLASTDTQYF once TRBD2 TRBJ2-3 TRBV14
TGTGCCAGCAGCCAAGCGCTCCTCCTCGGGGGACCCGTCTCCTACAATGAGCAGTTCTTC CASSQALLLGGPVSYNEQFF many NA TRBJ2-1 TRBV3-1
TGTGCCAGCAGCTATAGTGTGTCTGGGGCCAACGTCCTGACTTTC CASSYSVSGANVLTF NA NA TRBJ2-6 TRBV6-2/TRBV6-3
TGTGCCAGCAGTTTATATACGCAGTATTTT CASSLYTQYF few NA TRBJ2-3 TRBV12-3/TRBV12-4
TGTGCCAGCAGCCCTAGCCCGGGACGGATCGGCGAAAATTCACCCCTCCACTTT CASSPSPGRIGENSPLHF NA NA TRBJ1-6 TRBV7-2
TGCAGCGTCGACGGAAACTATGGCTACACCTTC CSVDGNYGYTF few NA TRBJ1-2 TRBV29-1
TGTGCCAGCAGCCCCCAAGGGCTCAGCTCCTACGAGCAGTACTTC CASSPQGLSSYEQYF NA NA TRBJ2-7 TRBV11-2
TGCAGTGCTCCCCCGAGGGGGGGGTCGTTCGTGAATGAGCAGTTCTTC CSAPPRGGSFVNEQFF NA NA TRBJ2-1 TRBV20-1
TGCAGCGTTGGGACAGGGGGTTCGGAAAAACTGTTTTTT CSVGTGGSEKLFF NA TRBD1 TRBJ1-4 TRBV29-1
TGTGCCAGCAGCTCGGGATCCCCCTATGGCTACACCTTC CASSSGSPYGYTF NA NA TRBJ1-2 TRBV3-1
TGCAGTGCTAGAGCTCCGGGACTAGCGGGAGGTTCCGATACGCAGTATTTT CSARAPGLAGGSDTQYF NA TRBD2 TRBJ2-3 TRBV20-1
TGTGCCAGCAGTTTACGACAGGGGGAGGGTCAGCCCCAGCATTTT CASSLRQGEGQPQHF NA TRBD1 TRBJ1-5 TRBV2
TGTGCCAGCAGCTTAGGAGGGAGGAACACCCACGAGCAGTACTTC CASSLGGRNTHEQYF NA NA TRBJ2-7 TRBV7-2
TGCAGTGCTAAGCTTTTGGGCAGTAGCAATCAGCCCCAGCATTTT CSAKLLGSSNQPQHF NA NA TRBJ1-5 TRBV20-1
TGTGCCAGCAGTTTTCATAACGACAGCGGCTATCGCTACACCTTC CASSFHNDSGYRYTF NA NA TRBJ1-2 TRBV6-2/TRBV6-3
TGTGCCAGCAGCCAAGAGAACATTCAGTACTTC CASSQENIQYF many NA TRBJ2-4 TRBV16
TGCGCCAGCAGCCAAGACAGGAGCCCCTACAATGAGCAGTTCTTC CASSQDRSPYNEQFF NA NA TRBJ2-1 TRBV4-3
TGCGCCACCAGAATTGACACCGGGGAGCTGTTTTTT CATRIDTGELFF once NA TRBJ2-2 TRBV5-1
TGTGCCAGCAGCTTAGCGGGACTAGCGTGGACCCAGTACTTC CASSLAGLAWTQYF NA TRBD2 TRBJ2-5 TRBV7-2
TGTGCCAGCAGAAAGGGGACTGGGGCCAACGTCCTGACTTTC CASRKGTGANVLTF NA NA TRBJ2-6 TRBV28
TGTGCCAGCAGCCCGGGACAGCTTAACTATGGCTACACCTTC CASSPGQLNYGYTF NA TRBD1 TRBJ1-2 TRBV5-6
TGTGCCATCAGTGATACAGGGTCCGGGAACACCATATATTTT CAISDTGSGNTIYF NA NA TRBJ1-3 TRBV10-3
TGTGCCAGCAGCTTAGCGCTAGGGGGCAATGAGCAGTTCTTC CASSLALGGNEQFF NA NA TRBJ2-1 TRBV7-2
TGTGCCAGCAGCCTTGACACGCGGAACACTGAAGCTTTCTTT CASSLDTRNTEAFF many NA TRBJ1-1 TRBV7-9
TGTGCCAGCTCTAGTGGTCTACAGAATCAGCCCCAGCATTTT CASSSGLQNQPQHF once NA TRBJ1-5 TRBV18
TGCGCCAGCAGCTTGGACGAAAACTATGGCTACACCTTC CASSLDENYGYTF few NA TRBJ1-2 TRBV5-1